The entry below describes one T cell receptor beta chain. Its matching antigen is unknown. This specimen comes from a study of T cells in Graves' hyperthyroidism and ophthalmopathy. The overall study: Peripheral blood collection took place at initial diagnosis, before any treatment.

The study's findings and limits: Ophthalmopathy was identified by the model a median roughly 6.5 months ahead of onset.

Amplification of TCR beta CDR3 regions used RNA as the template. The TCR CDR3 was amplified in a first-round RT-PCR using the HTBI primer set. TCRdb used MiXCR to reprocess the multiplex PCR reads, holding one entry per CDR3 protein. The sample contains 540,000 or so distinct CDR3 sequences, around 14% of which appear only once. Fresh peripheral blood, around 9.5 ml, yielded the PBMCs. The germline V gene has CDR1 DFQATT and CDR2 SNEGSKA (reference sequence). Trimming removed 8 bases from V and 0 bases from J, with 14 bases in between. The CDR3 runs 14 residues. The rearrangement links TRBV20-1 to TRBJ1-5; maybe TRBD1 (5 bases). The sample consisted of blood. This TCR was recovered from a woman under 40 with Graves' hyperthyroidism. Here the CDR3 DNA reads TGCAGTACCCAGGGCCGAAATAGCAATCAGCCCCAGCATTTT. Its translation is CSTQGRNSNQPQHF.